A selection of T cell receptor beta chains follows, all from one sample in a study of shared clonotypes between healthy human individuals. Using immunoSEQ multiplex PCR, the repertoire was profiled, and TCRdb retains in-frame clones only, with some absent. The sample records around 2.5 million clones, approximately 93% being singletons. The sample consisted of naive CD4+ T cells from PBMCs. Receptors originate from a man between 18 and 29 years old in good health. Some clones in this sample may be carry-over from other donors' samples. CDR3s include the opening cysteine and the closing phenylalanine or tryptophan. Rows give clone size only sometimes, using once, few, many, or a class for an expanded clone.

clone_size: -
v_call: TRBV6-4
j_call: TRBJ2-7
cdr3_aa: CASSPISGRVSEQYF

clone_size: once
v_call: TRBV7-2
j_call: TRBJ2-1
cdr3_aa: CASSKSAYNEQFF

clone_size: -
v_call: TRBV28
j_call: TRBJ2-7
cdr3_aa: CASSAPGTIGYEQYF

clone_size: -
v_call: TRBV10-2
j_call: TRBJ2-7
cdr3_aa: CASGEGGLAGGREQYF

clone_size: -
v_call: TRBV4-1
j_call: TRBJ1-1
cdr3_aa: CASSQPQTGNTEAFF

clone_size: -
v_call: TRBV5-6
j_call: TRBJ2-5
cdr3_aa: CASSFQGRAQETQYF

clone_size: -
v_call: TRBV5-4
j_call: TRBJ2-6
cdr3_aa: CASSAGGLGANVLTF

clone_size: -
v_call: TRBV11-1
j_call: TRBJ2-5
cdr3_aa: CASSFGGGETQYF

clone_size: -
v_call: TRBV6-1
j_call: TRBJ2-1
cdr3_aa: CASSGTSARGYNEQFF

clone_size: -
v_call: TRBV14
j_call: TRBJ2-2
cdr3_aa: CASSQYMGAQNTGELFF

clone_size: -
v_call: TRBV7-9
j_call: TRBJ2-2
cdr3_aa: CASSLAPNRYTGELFF

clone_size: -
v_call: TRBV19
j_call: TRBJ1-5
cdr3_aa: CASSTGQRNQPQHF

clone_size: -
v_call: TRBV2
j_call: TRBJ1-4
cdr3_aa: CATHLRQNEKLFF

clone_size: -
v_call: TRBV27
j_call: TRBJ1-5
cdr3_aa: CASSLFAQPNQPQHF

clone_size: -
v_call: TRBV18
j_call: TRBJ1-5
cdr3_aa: CASSRTSGPNNQPQHF

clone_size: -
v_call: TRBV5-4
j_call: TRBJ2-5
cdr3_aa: CASSFAGQETQYF

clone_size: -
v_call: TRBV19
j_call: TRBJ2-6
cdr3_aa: CASSAGYGANVLTF

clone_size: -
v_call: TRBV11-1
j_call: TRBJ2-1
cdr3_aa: CASSSGLAGNSYNEQFF

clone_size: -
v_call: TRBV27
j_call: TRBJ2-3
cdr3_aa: CASSPGTSGSTDTQYF

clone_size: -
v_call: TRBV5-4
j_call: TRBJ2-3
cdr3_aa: CASSLAGAISTDTQYF

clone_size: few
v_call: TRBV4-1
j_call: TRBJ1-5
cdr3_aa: CASSQTGTVNQPQHF

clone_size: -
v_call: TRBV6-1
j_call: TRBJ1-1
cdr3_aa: CASSEEGDRGPFF

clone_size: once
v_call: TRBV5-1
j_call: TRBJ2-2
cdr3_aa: CASSDARTSGNTGELFF

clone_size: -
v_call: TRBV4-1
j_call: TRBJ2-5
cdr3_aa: CASSQAAAETQYF

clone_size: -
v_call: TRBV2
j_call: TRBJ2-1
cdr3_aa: CATSGRGLGEQFF

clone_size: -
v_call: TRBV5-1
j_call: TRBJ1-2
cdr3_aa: CASRLRGTANYGYTF

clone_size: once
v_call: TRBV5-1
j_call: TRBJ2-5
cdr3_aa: CASSPGRETQYF

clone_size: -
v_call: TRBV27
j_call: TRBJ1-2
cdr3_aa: CASSFSNPQGAPGGYTF

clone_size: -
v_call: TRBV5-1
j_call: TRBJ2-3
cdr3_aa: CASRTTSLGTDTQYF

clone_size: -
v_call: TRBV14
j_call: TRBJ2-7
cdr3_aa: CASSRIGRGSSEQYF

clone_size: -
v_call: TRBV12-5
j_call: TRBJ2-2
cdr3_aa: CASGFPSLGNTGELFF

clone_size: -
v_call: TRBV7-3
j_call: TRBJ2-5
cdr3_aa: CASSLGPAMAQYF

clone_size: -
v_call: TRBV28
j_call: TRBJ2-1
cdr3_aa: CASSPRGEQFF

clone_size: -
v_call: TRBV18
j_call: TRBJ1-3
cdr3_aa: CASSPPGGSGNTIYF

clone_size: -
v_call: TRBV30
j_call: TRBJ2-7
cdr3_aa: CAWSGGAYEQYF

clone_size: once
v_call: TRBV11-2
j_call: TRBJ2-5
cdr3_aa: CASSPLGQHQETQYF

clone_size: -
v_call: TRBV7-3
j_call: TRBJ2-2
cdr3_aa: CASSLMSPANTGELFF

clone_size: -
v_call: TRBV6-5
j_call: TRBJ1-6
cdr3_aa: CASSYANSPLHF

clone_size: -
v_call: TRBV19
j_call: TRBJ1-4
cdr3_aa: CASSITGGYEKLFF

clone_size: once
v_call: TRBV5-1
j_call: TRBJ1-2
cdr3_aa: CASGLYGEMSGGYTF

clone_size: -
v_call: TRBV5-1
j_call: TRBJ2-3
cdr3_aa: CASSLAGGGAALGTDTQYF

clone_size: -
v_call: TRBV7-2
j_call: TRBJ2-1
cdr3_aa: CASKLAGENEQFF

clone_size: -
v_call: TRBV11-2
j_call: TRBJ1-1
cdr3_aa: CASRVTGLMNTEAFF

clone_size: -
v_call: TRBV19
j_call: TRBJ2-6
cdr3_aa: CAIQGSGANVLTF

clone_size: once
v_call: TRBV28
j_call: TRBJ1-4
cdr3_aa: CASSFGDQGAREKLFF

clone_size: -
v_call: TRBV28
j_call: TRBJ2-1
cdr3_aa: CASLVAGGPHNYNEQFF

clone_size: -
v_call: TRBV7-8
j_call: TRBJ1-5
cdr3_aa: CASSLAQGGQPQHF

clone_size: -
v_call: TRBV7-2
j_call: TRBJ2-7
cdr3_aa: CASSIRGSPGTGGYEQYF

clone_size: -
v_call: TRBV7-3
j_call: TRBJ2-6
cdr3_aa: CASSISGANVLTF

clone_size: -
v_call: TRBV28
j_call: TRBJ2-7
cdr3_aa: CASSSIPGRNSEQYF

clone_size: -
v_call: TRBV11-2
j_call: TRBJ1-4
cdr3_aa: CASSFRAGPATNEKLFF

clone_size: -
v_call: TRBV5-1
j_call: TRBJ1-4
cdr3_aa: CASSPRTATNEKLFF

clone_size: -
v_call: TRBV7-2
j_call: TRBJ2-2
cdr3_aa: CASSLQGPLNTGELFF